The 10 T cell receptor beta chains presented below share a single source sample, sequenced in a study of blood T cells in healthy people across ages. A sample-barcoded 5' primer and a J-beta primer mix were used in a second PCR of roughly 7 to 11 cycles. TCRdb ran MiXCR on the 5' RACE reads and lists one entry per CDR3 protein. The sample holds over 1,300,000 distinct CDR3 sequences, around 55% seen once. The sequencing sample was made of blood. The receptors here all came from a man younger than 35 in good health.

The chain combines TRBV4-2 with TRBJ2-7; D call uncertain. Trimming left V 1 base short and J 2 bases short, with 9 bases between. CDR1 is LGHNA and CDR2 is YNFKEQ in the germline V gene. The CDR3 loop spans 14 amino acids. The DNA for the CDR3 is TGTGCCAGCAGCCAAGGTCCTAGGACCTACGAGCAGTACTTC. Translated, it gives CASSQGPRTYEQYF.

This chain joins TRBV5-1 and TRBJ1-2; D remains ambiguous. V was clipped by 5 bases and J by 8 bases, with 4 bases between them. The germline V gene has CDR1 SGHRS and CDR2 YFSETQ. The CDR3 is 9 amino acids. The CDR3 loop reads CASRQGYTF. Here the CDR3 DNA reads TGCGCCAGCAGACAGGGCTACACCTTC. Full variable domain (missing parts from reference TRBV5-1 and TRBJ1-2): KAGVTQTPRYLIKTRGQQVTLSCSPISGHRSVSWYQQTPGQGLQFLFEYFSETQRNKGNFPGRFSGRQFSNSRSEMNVSTLELGDSALYLCASRQGYTFGSGTRLTVV.

This clonotype appeared once. This rearrangement joins TRBV20-1 to TRBJ2-3; 8 bases map to TRBD1. Germline assignment: CDR1 DFQATT and CDR2 SNEGSKA (reference sequence). The CDR3 contains 15 residues. The V segment lost 6 bases and the J segment 4 bases; nucleotides outside the gene matches: 12. CDR3 DNA sequence: TGCAGTGCCAAATCGGGGGACAGGTCCTCAGATACGCAGTATTTT. Translated, it gives CSAKSGDRSSDTQYF.

The chain links TRBV25-1 to TRBJ2-4, with D uncertain. This CDR3 comprises 15 residues. Trimming took off 1 base at V and 1 base at J, with 8 bases between the two ends. Germline loops: CDR1 MGHDK, CDR2 SYGVNS. The CDR3 DNA follows: TGTGCCAGCAGTGAATCCTTTGGGGCCAAAAACATTCAGTACTTC. It yields the protein CASSESFGAKNIQYF.

This clonotype was detected a few times. The gene calls are TRBV12-3 or TRBV12-4 and TRBJ2-4; possibly TRBD1 or TRBD2 for D (5 bases each). The last part of the DNA fits TRBJ2-5 better; the J call may be wrong. The CDR3 has 14 residues. The CDR3 DNA is TGTGCCAGCAGTACCGGGACGGAACAAGAGACCCAGTACTTC. Protein product: CASSTGTEQETQYF.

This clonotype showed up just a few times. The V and J genes are TRBV2 and TRBJ2-4; D gene unclear. Germline V gene lookup returns CDR1 SNHLY and CDR2 FYNNEI. V shed 6 bases and J shed 0 bases, with 9 bases lying between them. There are 14 residues in the CDR3. CDR3 region: CASRKGVAKNIQYF. The DNA for the CDR3 is TGTGCCAGCAGGAAAGGAGTAGCCAAAAACATTCAGTACTTC.

This clonotype was observed a few times. The rearrangement joins TRBV5-1 to TRBJ2-1; 7 bases map to TRBD2. V shed 4 bases and J 6 bases; nucleotides not matched to a gene: 10. From germline, CDR1 is SGHRS and CDR2 YFSETQ. The CDR3 is 15 amino acids. Written as DNA, the CDR3 is TGCGCCAGCAGCCTCAGCTCAGCGGGGCCCAATGAGCAGTTCTTC. Translating it yields CASSLSSAGPNEQFF. Full variable domain (missing parts from reference TRBV5-1 and TRBJ2-1): KAGVTQTPRYLIKTRGQQVTLSCSPISGHRSVSWYQQTPGQGLQFLFEYFSETQRNKGNFPGRFSGRQFSNSRSEMNVSTLELGDSALYLCASSLSSAGPNEQFFGPGTRLTVL.

In the case of this clonotype: The junction does not match germline at one end; this may be a read error. The CDR3: CASSFGRGNYVYTF. The CDR3 region has the DNA TGTGCCAGCAGTTTCGGAAGGGGAAACTATGTCTACACCTTC. This rearrangement joins TRBV27 to TRBJ1-2, with a tentative D call TRBD1 (5 bases). Germline V lookup: CDR1 MNHEY, CDR2 SMNVEV (reference sequence). This CDR3 comprises 14 residues.

Only a few counts were recorded for this clonotype. This sequence joins TRBV4-2 and TRBJ2-3; D may correspond to TRBD1 or TRBD2 (6 bases each). Deletions cut 0 bases from V and 6 bases from J, with 31 bases between. The CDR3 sequence is 21 residues long. CDR1 is LGHNA and CDR2 is YNFKEQ in the germline V gene. Here the CDR3 DNA reads TGTGCCAGCAGCCAAGATCTTGTAGTAGGGGGGTTAAGTGACGGATACGATACGCAGTATTTT. Amino acid sequence: CASSQDLVVGGLSDGYDTQYF.

The chain couples TRBV20-1 to TRBJ2-7, with TRBD2 identical over 8 bases. The V segment lost 5 bases and the J segment 0 bases; nucleotides outside the gene matches: 6. The germline V gene has CDR1 DFQATT and CDR2 SNEGSKA (reference sequence). The CDR3 has 14 residues. CDR3 protein: CSASSGGPSYEQYF. For the CDR3, the DNA is TGCAGTGCTTCTTCGGGGGGGCCCTCCTACGAGCAGTACTTC.